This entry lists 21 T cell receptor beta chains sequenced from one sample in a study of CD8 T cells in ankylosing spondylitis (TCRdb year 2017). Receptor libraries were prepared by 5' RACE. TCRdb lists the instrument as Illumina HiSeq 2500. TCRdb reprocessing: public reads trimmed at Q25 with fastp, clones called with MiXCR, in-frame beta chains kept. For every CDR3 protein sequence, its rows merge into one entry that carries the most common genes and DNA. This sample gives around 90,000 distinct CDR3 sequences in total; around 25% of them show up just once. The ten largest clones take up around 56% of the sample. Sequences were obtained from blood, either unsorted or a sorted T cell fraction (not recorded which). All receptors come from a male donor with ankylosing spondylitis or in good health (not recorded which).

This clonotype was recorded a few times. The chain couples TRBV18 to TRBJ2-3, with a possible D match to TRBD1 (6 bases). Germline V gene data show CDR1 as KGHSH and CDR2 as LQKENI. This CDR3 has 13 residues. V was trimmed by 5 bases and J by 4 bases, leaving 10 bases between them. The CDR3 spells CASSTYRADTQYF. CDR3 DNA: TGTGCCAGCTCAACCTACAGGGCAGATACGCAGTATTTT. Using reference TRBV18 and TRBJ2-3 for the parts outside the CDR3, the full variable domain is NAGVMQNPRHLVRRRGQEARLRCSPMKGHSHVYWYRQLPEEGLKFMVYLQKENIIDESGMPKERFSAEFPKEGPSILRIQQVVRGDSAAYFCASSTYRADTQYFGPGTRLTVL.

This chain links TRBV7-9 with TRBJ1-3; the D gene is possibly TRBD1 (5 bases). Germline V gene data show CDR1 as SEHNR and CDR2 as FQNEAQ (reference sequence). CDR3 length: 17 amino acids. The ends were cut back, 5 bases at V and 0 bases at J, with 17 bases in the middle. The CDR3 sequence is CASSPTTGPLSGNTIYF. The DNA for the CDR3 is TGTGCCAGCAGCCCCACCACAGGACCGCTCTCTGGAAACACCATATATTTT.

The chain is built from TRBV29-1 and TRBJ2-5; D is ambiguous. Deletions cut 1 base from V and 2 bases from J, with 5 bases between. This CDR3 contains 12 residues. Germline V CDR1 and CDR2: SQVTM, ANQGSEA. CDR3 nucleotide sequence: TGCAGCGTTGAAGCAGGTCAAGAGACCCAGTACTTC. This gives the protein CSVEAGQETQYF. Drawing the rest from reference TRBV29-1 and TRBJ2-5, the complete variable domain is SAVISQKPSRDICQRGTSLTIQCQVDSQVTMMFWYRQQPGQSLTLIATANQGSEATYESGFVIDKFPISRPNLTFSTLTVSNMSPEDSSIYLCSVEAGQETQYFGPGTRLLVL.

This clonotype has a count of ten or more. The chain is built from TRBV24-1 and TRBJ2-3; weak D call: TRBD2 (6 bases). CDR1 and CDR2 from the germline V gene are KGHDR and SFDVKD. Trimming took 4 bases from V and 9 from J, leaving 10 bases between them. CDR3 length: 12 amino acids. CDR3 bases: TGTGCCACCAGTGAGGAGGGGAACACGCAGTATTTT. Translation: CATSEEGNTQYF.

The CDR3 spells CASSLTGNYGYTF. DNA of the CDR3: TGTGCCAGCAGCCTGACAGGGAACTATGGCTACACCTTC. This chain joins TRBV3-1 and TRBJ1-2; 7 bases are shared with TRBD1. In germline, CDR1 is LGHDT, CDR2 YNNKEL (reference sequence). Trimming at V came to 4 bases and at J to 2 bases, leaving 1 base not matched to a gene. The CDR3 consists of 13 residues. Full variable domain (remainder filled in from reference TRBV3-1 and TRBJ1-2): DTAVSQTPKYLVTQMGNDKSIKCEQNLGHDTMYWYKQDSKKFLKIMFSYNNKELIINETVPNRFSPKSPDKAHLNLHINSLELGDSAVYFCASSLTGNYGYTFGSGTRLTVV.

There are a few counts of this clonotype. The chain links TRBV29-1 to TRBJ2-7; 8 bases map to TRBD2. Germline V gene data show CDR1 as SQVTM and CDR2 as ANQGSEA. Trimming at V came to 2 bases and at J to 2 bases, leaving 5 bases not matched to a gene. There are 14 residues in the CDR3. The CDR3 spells CSVEHSGTAYEQYF. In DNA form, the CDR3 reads TGCAGCGTTGAACATAGCGGGACGGCCTACGAGCAGTACTTC.

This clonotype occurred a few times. The CDR3 loop reads CASSLDTNTGELFF. The CDR3 DNA follows: TGTGCCAGCAGCTTAGACACGAACACCGGGGAGCTGTTTTTT. The chain links TRBV7-8 to TRBJ2-2; D gene ambiguous. The ends were cut back, 1 base at V and 0 bases at J, with 3 bases in the middle. Germline-derived CDR1 and CDR2 are SGHVS and FQNEAQ. CDR3 length: 14 residues.

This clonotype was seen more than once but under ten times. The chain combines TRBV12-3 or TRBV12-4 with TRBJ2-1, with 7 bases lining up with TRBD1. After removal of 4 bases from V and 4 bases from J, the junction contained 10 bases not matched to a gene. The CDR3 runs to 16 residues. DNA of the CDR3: TGTGCCAGCAGTTCCTACGGGGACAGACGTTACAATGAGCAGTTCTTC. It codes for CASSSYGDRRYNEQFF.

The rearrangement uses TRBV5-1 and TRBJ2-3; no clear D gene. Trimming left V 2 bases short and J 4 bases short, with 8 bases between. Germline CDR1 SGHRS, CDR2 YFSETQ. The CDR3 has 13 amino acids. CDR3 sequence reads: CASSFGDSDTQYF. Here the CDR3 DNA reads TGCGCCAGCAGCTTTGGGGATTCAGATACGCAGTATTTT.

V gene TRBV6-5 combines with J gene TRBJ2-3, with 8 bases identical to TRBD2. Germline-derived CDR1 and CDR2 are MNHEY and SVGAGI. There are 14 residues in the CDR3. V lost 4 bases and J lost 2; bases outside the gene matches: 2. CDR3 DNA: TGTGCCAGCAGTTCAGCGGGAGCCACAGATACGCAGTATTTT. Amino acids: CASSSAGATDTQYF.

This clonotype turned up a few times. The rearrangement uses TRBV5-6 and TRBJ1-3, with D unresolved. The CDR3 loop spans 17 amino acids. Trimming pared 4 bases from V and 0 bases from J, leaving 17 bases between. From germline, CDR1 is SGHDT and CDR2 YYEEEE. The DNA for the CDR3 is TGTGCCAGCAGCCCCCGCGGGTCGGCGAGCTCTGGAAACACCATATATTTT. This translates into CASSPRGSASSGNTIYF.

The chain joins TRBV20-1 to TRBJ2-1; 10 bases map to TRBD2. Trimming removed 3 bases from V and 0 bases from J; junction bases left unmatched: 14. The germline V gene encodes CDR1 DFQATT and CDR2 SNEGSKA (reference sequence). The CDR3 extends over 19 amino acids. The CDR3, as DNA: TGCAGTGCTAGTCAACTAGCGGGAAGTGTTCTCAGCTCCTACAATGAGCAGTTCTTC. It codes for CSASQLAGSVLSSYNEQFF.

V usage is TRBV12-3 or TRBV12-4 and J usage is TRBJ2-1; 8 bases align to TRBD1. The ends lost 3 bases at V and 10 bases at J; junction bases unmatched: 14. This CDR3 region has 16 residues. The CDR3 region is CASSFRKSQGAREQFF. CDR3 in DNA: TGTGCCAGCAGTTTTCGAAAGAGTCAGGGGGCGCGAGAGCAGTTCTTC.

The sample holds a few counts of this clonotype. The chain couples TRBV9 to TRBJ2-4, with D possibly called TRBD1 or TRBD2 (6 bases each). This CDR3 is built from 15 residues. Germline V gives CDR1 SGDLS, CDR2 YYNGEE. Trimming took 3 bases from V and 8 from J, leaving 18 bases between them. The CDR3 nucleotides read TGTGCCAGCAGCGCGGGGGCCCAGGGGTCGGACATTCAGTACTTC. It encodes CASSAGAQGSDIQYF.

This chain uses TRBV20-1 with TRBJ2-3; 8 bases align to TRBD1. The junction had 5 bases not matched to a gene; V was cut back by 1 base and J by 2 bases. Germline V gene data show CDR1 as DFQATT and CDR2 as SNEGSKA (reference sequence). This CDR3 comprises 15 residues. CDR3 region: CSARGGQEITDTQYF. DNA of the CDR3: TGCAGTGCTAGAGGGGGACAGGAGATCACAGATACGCAGTATTTT.

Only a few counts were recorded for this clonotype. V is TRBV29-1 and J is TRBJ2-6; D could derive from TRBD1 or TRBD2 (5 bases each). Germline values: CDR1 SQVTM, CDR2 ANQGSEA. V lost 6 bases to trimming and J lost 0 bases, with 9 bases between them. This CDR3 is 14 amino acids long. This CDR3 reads CSVGDGSGANVLTF. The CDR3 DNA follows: TGCAGCGTCGGGGACGGCTCTGGGGCCAACGTCCTGACTTTC.

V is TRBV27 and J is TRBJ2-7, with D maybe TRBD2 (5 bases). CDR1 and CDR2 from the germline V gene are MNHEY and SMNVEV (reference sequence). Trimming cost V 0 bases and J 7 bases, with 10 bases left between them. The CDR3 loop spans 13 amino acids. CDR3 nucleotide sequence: TGTGCCAGCAGTTTATCAGGGTCGGGAGAGCAGTACGTC. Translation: CASSLSGSGEQYV.

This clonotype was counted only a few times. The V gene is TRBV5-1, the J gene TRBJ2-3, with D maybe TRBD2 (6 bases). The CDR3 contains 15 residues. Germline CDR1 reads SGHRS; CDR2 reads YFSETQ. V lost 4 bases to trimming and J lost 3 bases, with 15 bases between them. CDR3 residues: CASSPQAGLTDTQYF. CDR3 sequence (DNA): TGCGCCAGCAGCCCCCAAGCGGGTCTTACAGATACGCAGTATTTT.

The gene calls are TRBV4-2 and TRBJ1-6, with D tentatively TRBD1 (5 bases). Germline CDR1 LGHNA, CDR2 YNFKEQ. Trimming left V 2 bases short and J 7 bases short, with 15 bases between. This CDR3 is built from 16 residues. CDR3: CASSQLYQGQNSPLHF. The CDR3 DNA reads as TGTGCCAGCAGCCAATTATACCAGGGCCAGAATTCACCCCTCCACTTT.

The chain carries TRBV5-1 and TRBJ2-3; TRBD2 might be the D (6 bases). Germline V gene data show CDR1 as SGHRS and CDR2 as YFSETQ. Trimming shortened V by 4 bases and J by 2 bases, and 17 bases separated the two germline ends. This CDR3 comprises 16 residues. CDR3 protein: CASSPPLEGATDTQYF. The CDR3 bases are TGCGCCAGCAGCCCCCCCTTGGAGGGCGCCACAGATACGCAGTATTTT.

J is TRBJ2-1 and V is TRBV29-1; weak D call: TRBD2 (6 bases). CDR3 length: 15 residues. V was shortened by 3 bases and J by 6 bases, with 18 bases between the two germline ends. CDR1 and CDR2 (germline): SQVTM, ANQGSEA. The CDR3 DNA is TGCAGCGTTGATCACGTCGGGGGAGACCTCAATGAGCAGTTCTTC. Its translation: CSVDHVGGDLNEQFF.